The following is a T cell receptor (beta chain) sequence with its context. No antigen is known for it. The sample originates from a study of T cell responses to AZD1222 COVID-19 vaccine. Overall study results and limits: Spike regions recognized by vaccine-associated CD4 TCRs spanned the protein, led by 160-218 and 743-854. Spike-specific TCR breadth and depth went up after people got two AZD1222 doses. Scientists sampled the repertoires only once the peak T cell response had passed.

The length of the CDR3 is 14 residues. CDR1 and CDR2 (germline): SGHRS, YFSETQ. Trimming removed 4 bases from V and 0 bases from J, with 10 bases in between. Here immunoSEQ multiplex PCR was the method, and the copy in TCRdb shows in-frame clones only, minus some. The data contain approximately 160,000 clones, more than 70% of them seen just once; the ten biggest clones take up 3% to 3.5%. The specimen comprised peripheral blood, sampled on day 0 of MenACWY control vaccination. This TCR derives from an adult in good health. The chain carries TRBV5-1 and TRBJ1-1, with D perhaps matching TRBD1 (5 bases). The DNA of the CDR3 is TGCGCCAGCAGCGAAGGGACGGTGAACACTGAAGCTTTCTTT. Its protein is CASSEGTVNTEAFF.